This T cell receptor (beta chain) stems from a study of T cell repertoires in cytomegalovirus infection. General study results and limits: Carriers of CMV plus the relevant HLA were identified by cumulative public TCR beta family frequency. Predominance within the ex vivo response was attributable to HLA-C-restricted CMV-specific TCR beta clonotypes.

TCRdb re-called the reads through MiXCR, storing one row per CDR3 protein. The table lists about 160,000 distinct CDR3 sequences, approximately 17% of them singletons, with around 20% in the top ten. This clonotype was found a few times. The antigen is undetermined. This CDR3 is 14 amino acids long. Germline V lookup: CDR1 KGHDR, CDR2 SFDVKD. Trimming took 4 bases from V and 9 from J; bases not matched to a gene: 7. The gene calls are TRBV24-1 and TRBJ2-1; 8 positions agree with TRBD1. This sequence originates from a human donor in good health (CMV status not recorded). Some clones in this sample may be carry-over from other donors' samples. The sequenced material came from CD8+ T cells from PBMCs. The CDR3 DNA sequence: TGTGCCACCAGTGACAGGGGGCTGGGGGGTGAGCAGTTCTTC. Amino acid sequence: CATSDRGLGGEQFF.